Following are 32 T cell receptor beta chains from one sample sequenced in a study of blood T cell repertoires in COVID-19. The method was immunoSEQ multiplex PCR; TCRdb's version includes in-frame clones alone and lacks a portion of them. The profile shows about 80,000 clones, 78% of them singletons. The sequenced material came from peripheral blood. The receptors here all came from a human donor in a cohort sampled during active COVID-19.

The chain is built from TRBV12-3 or TRBV12-4 and TRBJ2-7; D remains unclear. V was shortened by 4 bases and J by 4 bases, with 8 bases between the two germline ends. This CDR3 spans 12 amino acids. The CDR3 bases are TGTGCCAGCAGTTCAGCTCTGTACGAGCAGTACTTC. This codes for CASSSALYEQYF.

The CDR3, as DNA: TGTGCCATCAGTGAGTCCTTAACGGGGGTGTTAGGGAAGGGAACTGAAGCTTTCTTT. Protein: CAISESLTGVLGKGTEAFF. V and J are TRBV10-3 and TRBJ1-1; TRBD1 might be the D (5 bases). CDR3 length equals 19 residues. The germline gives CDR1 ENHRY, CDR2 SYGVKD. V lost 0 bases and J 5 bases, leaving 25 bases between the germline ends.

J is TRBJ2-2 and V is TRBV9; D is undetermined. CDR1 and CDR2 from the germline V gene are SGDLS and YYNGEE. This CDR3 has 13 amino acids. Trimming cost V 3 bases and J 5 bases, with 8 bases left between them. The DNA for the CDR3 is TGTGCCAGCAGCGGATCTCGGACCGGGGAGCTGTTTTTT. Amino acid sequence: CASSGSRTGELFF. Full variable domain (remainder filled in from reference TRBV9 and TRBJ2-2): DSGVTQTPKHLITATGQRVTLRCSPRSGDLSVYWYQQSLDQGLQFLIQYYNGEERAKGNILERFSAQQFPDLHSELNLSSLELGDSALYFCASSGSRTGELFFGEGSRLTVL.

The chain uses TRBV7-9 and TRBJ1-2, with TRBD1 identical over 7 bases. The trim removed 4 bases at V and 4 bases at J, leaving 12 bases unmatched. Looked up from germline, CDR1 is SEHNR and CDR2 is FQNEAQ (reference sequence). The CDR3 is made up of 16 amino acids. The CDR3 nucleotides read TGTGCCAGCAGCTGGCCAGACAGGGTTGGGTTCTATGGCTACACCTTC. Protein product: CASSWPDRVGFYGYTF.

This clone was counted a few times. V gene TRBV19 combines with J gene TRBJ1-1; TRBD1 matches at 7 bases. CDR1 and CDR2 (germline): LNHDA, SQIVND (reference sequence). This CDR3 has 13 residues. The ends lost 5 bases at V and 6 bases at J; junction bases unmatched: 6. The CDR3 region is CASSDRAIAEAFF. CDR3 DNA sequence: TGTGCCAGTAGTGACAGGGCGATCGCTGAAGCTTTCTTT.

The J gene is TRBJ1-4, the V gene TRBV5-1; TRBD1 matches 7 bases. From germline, CDR1 is SGHRS and CDR2 YFSETQ. V lost 1 base to trimming and J lost 0 bases; unmatched junction nucleotides: 3. The CDR3 totals 16 residues. Here the CDR3 reads CASSLLGTATNEKLFF. DNA for the CDR3: TGCGCCAGCAGCTTGTTAGGGACAGCAACTAATGAAAAACTGTTTTTT.

The chain joins TRBV27 to TRBJ2-1; possible D gene TRBD2, 5 bases. Trimming stripped 8 bases from V and 9 bases from J, with 11 bases between. The CDR3 is 11 amino acids. Germline V gene sequence: CDR1 MNHEY, CDR2 SMNVEV (reference sequence). The CDR3 region is CASARGSEQFF. The CDR3 DNA follows: TGTGCCAGCGCGAGAGGGTCTGAGCAGTTCTTC.

The chain uses TRBV27 and TRBJ2-2; tentatively, D is TRBD2 (8 bases). V lost 2 bases and J 10 bases, leaving 23 bases between the germline ends. Per germline, CDR1 MNHEY and CDR2 SMNVEV (reference sequence). The CDR3 is 17 residues long. The CDR3: CASSLHRTGLAGVELFF. DNA for the CDR3: TGTGCCAGCAGTTTACATAGGACAGGACTAGCTGGGGTGGAGCTGTTTTTT.

The chain employs TRBV6-2 or TRBV6-3 and TRBJ1-4; the D is unclear. The V and J ends lost 4 bases and 7 bases respectively, with 16 bases between them. This CDR3 comprises 15 residues. Per the germline V gene, CDR1 is MNHEY and CDR2 is SVGEGT. The chain's CDR3 is CASSSPDRSGEKLFF. In DNA, the CDR3 is TGTGCCAGCAGTTCCCCTGACCGTTCGGGTGAAAAACTGTTTTTT.

This clone has just a few counts. The V gene is TRBV12-3 or TRBV12-4, the J gene TRBJ2-3; unclear D gene. CDR3 length: 13 amino acids. V was cut by 1 base and J by 6 bases, with 8 bases left in between. CDR3 residues: CASSLGTEDTQYF. The CDR3 DNA follows: TGTGCCAGCAGTTTAGGCACTGAGGATACGCAGTATTTT.

CDR3: CASSFTRTTNTEAFF. The CDR3 DNA sequence: TGTGCCAGCAGCTTTACTCGGACAACAAACACTGAAGCTTTCTTT. The chain carries TRBV11-2 and TRBJ1-1, with a weak D call TRBD1 (5 bases). V gave up 3 bases and J gave up 2 bases, with 13 bases separating them. The CDR3 length is 15 residues. The V gene's germline CDR1 is SGHAT and CDR2 FQNNGV.

The gene calls are TRBV27 and TRBJ2-1; weak D call: TRBD1 (6 bases). The V end was cut by 2 bases, the J end by 8 bases, with 13 bases between. Germline V CDR1 and CDR2: MNHEY, SMNVEV (reference sequence). The CDR3 is made up of 14 amino acids. The CDR3 region is CASSLTSGVDEQFF. CDR3 in DNA: TGTGCCAGCAGTTTAACCTCAGGGGTGGATGAGCAGTTCTTC.

The chain employs TRBV5-4 and TRBJ2-1, with TRBD1 matching 7 bases. The V segment lost 0 bases and the J segment 3 bases; nucleotides outside the gene matches: 3. CDR1 and CDR2 from the germline V gene are SGHNT and YYREEE (reference sequence). This CDR3 has 15 residues. The CDR3 sequence is CASSLGQGFYNEQFF. The CDR3, as DNA: TGTGCCAGCAGCTTGGGACAGGGTTTCTACAATGAGCAGTTCTTC. The variable domain in full, with the rest retrieved from reference TRBV5-4 and TRBJ2-1, is ETGVTQSPTHLIKTRGQQVTLRCSSQSGHNTVSWYQQALGQGPQFIFQYYREEENGRGNFPPRFSGLQFPNYSSELNVNALELDDSALYLCASSLGQGFYNEQFFGPGTRLTVL.

This clone occurred once. V is TRBV9 and J is TRBJ2-3; 8 nucleotides line up with TRBD2. CDR1 SGDLS and CDR2 YYNGEE come from the germline V gene. The CDR3 runs 14 residues. V was clipped by 2 bases and J by 4 bases; unmatched bases: 3. In DNA form, the CDR3 reads TGTGCCAGCAGCGTCGCGGGAGGTCCAGATACGCAGTATTTT. Translated: CASSVAGGPDTQYF.

The genes are TRBV30 and TRBJ2-5; maybe TRBD1 (5 bases). V shed 0 bases and J shed 8 bases, with 7 bases lying between them. The CDR3 consists of 11 residues. Per the germline V gene, CDR1 is GTSNPN and CDR2 is SVGIG (reference sequence). The CDR3 is CAWSVGETQYF. CDR3 coding DNA: TGTGCCTGGAGTGTAGGGGAAACCCAGTACTTC.

The count of this clone is one. This chain links TRBV27 with TRBJ1-1; 9 positions match TRBD1. The CDR3 covers 17 residues. Germline assignment: CDR1 MNHEY and CDR2 SMNVEV (reference sequence). Losses at the gene ends were 6 bases for V and 0 bases for J; bases not matched to a gene: 11. CDR3 sequence reads: CASSIRGTGPMNTEAFF. The CDR3 coding sequence is TGTGCCAGCAGCATAAGGGGGACAGGGCCGATGAACACTGAAGCTTTCTTT.

V is TRBV23-1 and J is TRBJ1-5; D gene ambiguous. TRBV23-1 is assigned to the ORF class and has an uncertain function. The CDR3 loop spans 21 amino acids. V was clipped by 6 bases and J by 0 bases, with 30 bases between them. CDR3 protein: CASRPIPSPQRRNDSNQPQHF. In DNA form, the CDR3 reads TGCGCCAGCAGACCCATCCCGAGTCCACAACGGAGAAATGATAGCAATCAGCCCCAGCATTTT.

The gene calls are TRBV7-9 and TRBJ2-5; D gene uncertain. V was clipped by 6 bases and J by 5 bases, with 10 bases between them. The CDR3 has 12 amino acids. The germline V gene has CDR1 SEHNR and CDR2 FQNEAQ (reference sequence). DNA for the CDR3: TGTGCCAGCAGTTCCGACACTGAGACCCAGTACTTC. Amino acid sequence: CASSSDTETQYF.

The V gene is TRBV5-6, the J gene TRBJ1-1; weak D call: TRBD1 (5 bases). The V end was cut by 0 bases, the J end by 5 bases, with 14 bases between. CDR3 length: 15 amino acids. In germline, CDR1 is SGHDT, CDR2 YYEEEE. The chain's CDR3 is CASSLGGTGGTEAFF. The CDR3 region has the DNA TGTGCCAGCAGCTTGGGAGGGACGGGAGGGACTGAAGCTTTCTTT.

This clone was recorded once. The chain recombines TRBV5-4 with TRBJ1-4, with D perhaps matching TRBD1 (6 bases). The ends were cut back, 4 bases at V and 6 bases at J, with 13 bases in the middle. Per germline, CDR1 SGHNT and CDR2 YYREEE (reference sequence). This CDR3 is built from 14 residues. The DNA for the CDR3 is TGTGCCAGCAGCCGAACAGGGTTAGATGAAAAACTGTTTTTT. Protein product: CASSRTGLDEKLFF.

V and J are TRBV20-1 and TRBJ1-2; D not certain. Trimming removed 3 bases from V and 4 bases from J, with 9 bases in between. Germline values: CDR1 DFQATT, CDR2 SNEGSKA (reference sequence). CDR3 length equals 12 residues. The CDR3: CSASDLPYGYTF. The CDR3, as DNA: TGCAGTGCTAGTGATCTACCCTATGGCTACACCTTC.

The rearrangement links TRBV7-9 to TRBJ2-2; maybe TRBD1 (6 bases). V was shortened by 5 bases and J by 2 bases, with 18 bases between the two germline ends. CDR3 length: 17 amino acids. Germline V gene sequence: CDR1 SEHNR, CDR2 FQNEAQ (reference sequence). The CDR3 reads CASSAPSGTLNTGELFF. CDR3 sequence (DNA): TGTGCCAGCAGCGCCCCTTCCGGGACACTTAACACCGGGGAGCTGTTTTTT.

V is TRBV7-2 and J is TRBJ2-5; 7 positions match TRBD1. CDR1 is SGHTA, CDR2 FQGNSA, per germline. This CDR3 spans 14 amino acids. J was trimmed by 5 bases and V by 8 bases; bases with no gene match: 11. The CDR3 spells CASRGQLGGETQYF. CDR3 nucleotides: TGTGCCAGCCGGGGACAGCTGGGCGGGGAGACCCAGTACTTC.

J is TRBJ1-3 and V is TRBV24-1; 7 bases align to TRBD1. V gave up 3 bases and J gave up 0 bases; unmatched junction bases: 4. CDR3 length: 16 amino acids. Germline loops: CDR1 KGHDR, CDR2 SFDVKD. CDR3: CATSDPGQDSGNTIYF. CDR3 nucleotides: TGTGCCACCAGTGATCCCGGACAGGACTCTGGAAACACCATATATTTT.

The chain is built from TRBV29-1 and TRBJ1-2; no clear D gene. CDR1 is SQVTM and CDR2 is ANQGSEA in the germline V gene. V gave up 0 bases and J gave up 7 bases, with 6 bases separating them. CDR3 size: 11 residues. The CDR3 loop is CSVEDPGGYTF. The DNA of the CDR3 is TGCAGCGTTGAAGATCCGGGTGGCTACACCTTC.

V and J are TRBV5-5 and TRBJ2-5; tentative D call: TRBD1 (7 bases). Germline V lookup: CDR1 SGHKS, CDR2 YYEKEE (reference sequence). The CDR3 has 14 amino acids. V dropped 6 bases and J dropped 4 bases, with 16 bases sitting between them. The DNA of the CDR3 is TGTGCCAGCACCATTCAGGGGGGAGGAGAGACCCAGTACTTC. Translating it yields CASTIQGGGETQYF.

The V call is TRBV6-2 or TRBV6-3, the J call TRBJ2-3, with a weak D call TRBD2 (5 bases). With 2 bases removed from V and 3 bases from J, the gap between germline ends came to 9 bases. The germline V gene has CDR1 MNHEY and CDR2 SVGEGT. CDR3 length: 14 residues. This chain's CDR3 is CASSYGWETDTQYF. In DNA, the CDR3 is TGTGCCAGCAGTTACGGGTGGGAGACAGATACGCAGTATTTT.

V and J are TRBV5-4 and TRBJ2-2; TRBD1 matches 9 bases. J gave up 5 bases and V 4 bases, and 6 bases lay outside the gene matches. Germline V gene lookup returns CDR1 SGHNT and CDR2 YYREEE (reference sequence). This CDR3 has 15 amino acids. The CDR3, as DNA: TGTGCCAGCAGCACCGGGACAGGGATGACCGGGGAGCTGTTTTTT. Translating it yields CASSTGTGMTGELFF.

At least ten counts were recorded for this clone. The J gene is TRBJ2-3, the V gene TRBV29-1, with 7 bases matching TRBD1. CDR3 size: 12 residues. Germline V lookup: CDR1 SQVTM, CDR2 ANQGSEA. J was trimmed by 7 bases and V by 3 bases; bases with no gene match: 4. CDR3 coding DNA: TGCAGCGTTGAGGGGACAGCATATACGCAGTATTTT. As protein: CSVEGTAYTQYF.

The rearrangement joins TRBV29-1 to TRBJ1-1, with a tentative D call TRBD1 (5 bases). The CDR3 has 12 amino acids. The germline V gene encodes CDR1 SQVTM and CDR2 ANQGSEA. Trimming shortened V by 5 bases and J by 5 bases, and 12 bases separated the two germline ends. CDR3 amino acids: CSVSTGDTEAFF. Written as DNA, the CDR3 is TGCAGCGTTTCGACGGGGGATACTGAAGCTTTCTTT.

The chain joins TRBV6-2 or TRBV6-3 to TRBJ2-1; 14 bases line up with TRBD2. This CDR3 spans 17 amino acids. V lost 5 bases and J lost 7; bases outside the gene matches: 10. The germline V gene encodes CDR1 MNHEY and CDR2 SVGEGT. CDR3 DNA sequence: TGTGCCAGCAGTCCGACGGTCGGGACTAGCGGGGGAAATGAGCAGTTCTTC. Protein product: CASSPTVGTSGGNEQFF.

This chain connects TRBV6-5 to TRBJ2-5; TRBD1 might be the D (5 bases). The germline CDR1 and CDR2 sequences are MNHEY and SVGAGI. The V end lost 6 bases, the J end lost 9 bases, and 17 bases lay between the germline ends. The CDR3 length is 13 residues. The CDR3 region has the DNA TGTGCCAGCAGCCCCCAGGGCCTACCCGCCCAGTACTTC. It specifies CASSPQGLPAQYF.